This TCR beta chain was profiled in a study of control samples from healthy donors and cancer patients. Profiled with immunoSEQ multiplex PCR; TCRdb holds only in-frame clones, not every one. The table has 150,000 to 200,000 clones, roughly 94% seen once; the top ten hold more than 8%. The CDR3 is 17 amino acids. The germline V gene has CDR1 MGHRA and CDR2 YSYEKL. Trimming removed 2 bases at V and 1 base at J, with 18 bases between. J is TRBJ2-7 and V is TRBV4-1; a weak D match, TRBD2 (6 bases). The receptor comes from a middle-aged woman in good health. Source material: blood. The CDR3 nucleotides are TGCGCCAGCAGCCAACTGGTCGTGCCCGGGACTTCCTACGAGCAGTACTTC. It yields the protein CASSQLVVPGTSYEQYF.